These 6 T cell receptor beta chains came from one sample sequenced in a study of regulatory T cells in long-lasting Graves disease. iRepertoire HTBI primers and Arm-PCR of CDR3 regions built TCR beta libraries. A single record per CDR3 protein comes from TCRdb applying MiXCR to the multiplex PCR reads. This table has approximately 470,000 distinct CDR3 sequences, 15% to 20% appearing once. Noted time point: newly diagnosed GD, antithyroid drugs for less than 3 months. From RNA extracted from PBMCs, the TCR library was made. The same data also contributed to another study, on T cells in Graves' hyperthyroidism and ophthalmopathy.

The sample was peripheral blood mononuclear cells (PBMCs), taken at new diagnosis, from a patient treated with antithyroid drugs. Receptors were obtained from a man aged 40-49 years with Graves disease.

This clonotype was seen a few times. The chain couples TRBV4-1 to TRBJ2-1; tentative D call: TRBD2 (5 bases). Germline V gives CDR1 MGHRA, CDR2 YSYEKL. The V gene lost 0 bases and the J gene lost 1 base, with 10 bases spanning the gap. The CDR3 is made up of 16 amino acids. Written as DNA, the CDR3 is TGCGCCAGCAGCCAAGATACCAGCGGTTCCTACAATGAGCAGTTCTTC. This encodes CASSQDTSGSYNEQFF.

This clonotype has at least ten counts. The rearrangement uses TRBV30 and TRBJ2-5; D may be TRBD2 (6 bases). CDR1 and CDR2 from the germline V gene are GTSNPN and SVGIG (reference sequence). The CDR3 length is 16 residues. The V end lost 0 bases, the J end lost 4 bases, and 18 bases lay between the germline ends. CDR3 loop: CAWSVFAGIMGETQYF. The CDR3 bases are TGTGCCTGGAGTGTATTTGCGGGGATCATGGGAGAGACCCAGTACTTC.

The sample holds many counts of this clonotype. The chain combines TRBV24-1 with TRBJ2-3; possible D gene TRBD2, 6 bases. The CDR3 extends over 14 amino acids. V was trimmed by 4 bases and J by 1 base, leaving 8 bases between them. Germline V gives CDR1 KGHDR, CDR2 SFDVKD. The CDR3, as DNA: TGTGCCACCAGTGACGGAGGGCGCACAGATACGCAGTATTTT. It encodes CATSDGGRTDTQYF.

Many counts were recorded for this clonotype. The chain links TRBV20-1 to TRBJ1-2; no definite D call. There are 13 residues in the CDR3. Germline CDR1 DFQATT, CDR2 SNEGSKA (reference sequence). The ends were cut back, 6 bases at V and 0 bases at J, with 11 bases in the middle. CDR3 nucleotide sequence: TGCAGTGCGACGCGGGAGACTAACTATGGCTACACCTTC. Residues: CSATRETNYGYTF.

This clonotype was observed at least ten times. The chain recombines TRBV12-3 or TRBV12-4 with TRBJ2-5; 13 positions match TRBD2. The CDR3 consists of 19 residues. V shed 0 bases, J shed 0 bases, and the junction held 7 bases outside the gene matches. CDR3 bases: TGTGCCAGCAGTTTAGCTTTTCGACTAGCGGGAGGATACCAAGAGACCCAGTACTTC. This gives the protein CASSLAFRLAGGYQETQYF.

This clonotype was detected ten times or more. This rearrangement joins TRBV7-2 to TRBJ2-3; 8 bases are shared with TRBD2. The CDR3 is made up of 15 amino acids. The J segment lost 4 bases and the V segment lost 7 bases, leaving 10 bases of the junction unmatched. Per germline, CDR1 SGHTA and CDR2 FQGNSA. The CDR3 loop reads CASTRAAGVSDTQYF. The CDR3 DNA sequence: TGTGCCAGCACCAGGGCAGCGGGAGTCTCAGATACGCAGTATTTT.